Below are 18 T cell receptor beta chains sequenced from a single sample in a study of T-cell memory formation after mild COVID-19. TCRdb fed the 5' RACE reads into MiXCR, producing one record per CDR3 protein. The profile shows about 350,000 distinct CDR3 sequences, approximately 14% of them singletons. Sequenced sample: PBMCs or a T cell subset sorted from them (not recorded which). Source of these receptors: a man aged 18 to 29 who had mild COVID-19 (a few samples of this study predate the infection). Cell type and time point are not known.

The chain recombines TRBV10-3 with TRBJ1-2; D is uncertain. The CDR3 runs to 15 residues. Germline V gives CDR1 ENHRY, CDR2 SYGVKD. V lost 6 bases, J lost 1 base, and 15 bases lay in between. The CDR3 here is CAIRSGQDLNYGYTF. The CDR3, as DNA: TGTGCCATCAGGAGCGGCCAGGACCTTAACTATGGCTACACCTTC.

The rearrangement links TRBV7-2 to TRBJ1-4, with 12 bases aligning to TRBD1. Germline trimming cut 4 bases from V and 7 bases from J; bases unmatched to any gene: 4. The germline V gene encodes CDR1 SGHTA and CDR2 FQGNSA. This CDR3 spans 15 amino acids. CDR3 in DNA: TGTGCCAGCAGCTGGGGGACAGGGGGCAGTGAAAAACTGTTTTTT. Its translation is CASSWGTGGSEKLFF.

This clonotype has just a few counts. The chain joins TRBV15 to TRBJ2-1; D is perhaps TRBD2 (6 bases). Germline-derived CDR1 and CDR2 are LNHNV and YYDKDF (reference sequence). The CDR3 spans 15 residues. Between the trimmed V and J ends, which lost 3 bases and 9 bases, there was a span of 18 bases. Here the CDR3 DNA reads TGTGCCACCAGCAGGGAGGGACCCCTAGAGGCTGAGCAGTTCTTC. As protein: CATSREGPLEAEQFF.

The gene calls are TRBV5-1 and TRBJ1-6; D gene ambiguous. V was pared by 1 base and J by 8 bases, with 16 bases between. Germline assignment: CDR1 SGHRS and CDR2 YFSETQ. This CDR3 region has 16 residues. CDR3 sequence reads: CASSLLSEGGYSPLHF. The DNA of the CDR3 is TGCGCCAGCAGCTTGTTATCAGAGGGCGGTTATTCACCCCTCCACTTT.

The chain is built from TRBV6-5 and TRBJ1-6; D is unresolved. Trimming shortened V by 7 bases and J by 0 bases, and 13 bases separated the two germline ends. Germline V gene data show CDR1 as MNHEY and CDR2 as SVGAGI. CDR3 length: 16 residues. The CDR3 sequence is CASTIIAGSYNSPLHF. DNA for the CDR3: TGTGCCAGCACCATAATCGCGGGCTCCTATAATTCACCCCTCCACTTT.

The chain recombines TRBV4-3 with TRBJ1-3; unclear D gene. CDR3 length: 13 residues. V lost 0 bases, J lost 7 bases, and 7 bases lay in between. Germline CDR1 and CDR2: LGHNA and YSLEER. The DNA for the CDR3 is TGCGCCAGCAGCCAAGAGCAGGAGAACACCATATATTTT. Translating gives CASSQEQENTIYF.

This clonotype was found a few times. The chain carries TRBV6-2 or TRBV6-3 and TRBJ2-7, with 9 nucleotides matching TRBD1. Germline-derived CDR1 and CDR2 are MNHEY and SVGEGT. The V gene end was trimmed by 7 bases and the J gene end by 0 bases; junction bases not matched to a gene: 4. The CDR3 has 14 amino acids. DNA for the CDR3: TGTGCCAGCACTACGGGACAGGGCTCCTACGAGCAGTACTTC. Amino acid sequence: CASTTGQGSYEQYF.

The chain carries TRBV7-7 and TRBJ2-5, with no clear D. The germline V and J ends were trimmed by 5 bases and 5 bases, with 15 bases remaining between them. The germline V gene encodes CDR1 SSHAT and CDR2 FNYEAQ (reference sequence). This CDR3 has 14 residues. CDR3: CASSPSAGQETQYF. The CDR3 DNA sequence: TGTGCCAGCAGCCCCTCGGCCGGGCAGGAGACCCAGTACTTC.

CDR3 in DNA: TGCAGTGCTAGAGAGGGGGCGCGAGAGACCCAGTACTTC. Translating it yields CSAREGARETQYF. The rearrangement joins TRBV20-1 to TRBJ2-5; a possible D gene is TRBD1 (6 bases). CDR1 DFQATT and CDR2 SNEGSKA come from the germline V gene (reference sequence). The CDR3 extends over 13 amino acids. The ends were cut back, 0 bases at V and 4 bases at J, with 9 bases in the middle.

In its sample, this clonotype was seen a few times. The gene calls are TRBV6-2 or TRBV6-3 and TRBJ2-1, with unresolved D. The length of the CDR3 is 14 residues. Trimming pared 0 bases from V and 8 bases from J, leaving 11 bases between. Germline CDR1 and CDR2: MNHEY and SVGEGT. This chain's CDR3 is CASSYSRRRDEQFF. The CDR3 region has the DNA TGTGCCAGCAGTTACTCGAGGCGACGAGATGAGCAGTTCTTC.

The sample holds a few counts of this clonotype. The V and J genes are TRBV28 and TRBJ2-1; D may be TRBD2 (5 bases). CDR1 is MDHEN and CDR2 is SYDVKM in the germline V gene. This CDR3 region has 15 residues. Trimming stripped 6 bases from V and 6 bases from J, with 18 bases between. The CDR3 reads CASSPRRRRGNEQFF. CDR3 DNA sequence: TGTGCCAGCAGCCCCCGGAGACGTCGGGGCAATGAGCAGTTCTTC.

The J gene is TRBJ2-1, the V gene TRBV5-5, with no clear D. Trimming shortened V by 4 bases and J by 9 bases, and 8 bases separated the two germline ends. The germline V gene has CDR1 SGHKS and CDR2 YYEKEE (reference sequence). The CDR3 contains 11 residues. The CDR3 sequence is CASSPMLEQFF. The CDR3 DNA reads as TGTGCCAGCAGCCCCATGCTTGAGCAGTTCTTC.

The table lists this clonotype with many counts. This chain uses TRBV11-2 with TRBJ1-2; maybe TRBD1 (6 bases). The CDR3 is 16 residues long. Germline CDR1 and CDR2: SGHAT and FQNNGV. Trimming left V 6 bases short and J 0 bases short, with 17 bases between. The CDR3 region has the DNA TGTGCCAGCAGAACCCTAACAGGGCGGACTAACTATGGCTACACCTTC. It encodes CASRTLTGRTNYGYTF.

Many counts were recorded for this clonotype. DNA of the CDR3: TGTGCCAGCAGCCCTCGACAGGGACCCTACAATGAGCAGTTCTTC. Amino acids: CASSPRQGPYNEQFF. The J gene is TRBJ2-1, the V gene TRBV7-9, with 7 bases lining up with TRBD1. The germline V gene has CDR1 SEHNR and CDR2 FQNEAQ (reference sequence). Trimming cost V 5 bases and J 2 bases; bases outside gene matches: 6. The CDR3 has 15 residues. Together with reference TRBV7-9 and TRBJ2-1, the CDR3 gives the full variable domain: DTGVSQNPRHKITKRGQNVTFRCDPISEHNRLYWYRQTLGQGPEFLTYFQNEAQLEKSRLLSDRFSAERPKGSFSTLEIQRTEQGDSAMYLCASSPRQGPYNEQFFGPGTRLTVL.

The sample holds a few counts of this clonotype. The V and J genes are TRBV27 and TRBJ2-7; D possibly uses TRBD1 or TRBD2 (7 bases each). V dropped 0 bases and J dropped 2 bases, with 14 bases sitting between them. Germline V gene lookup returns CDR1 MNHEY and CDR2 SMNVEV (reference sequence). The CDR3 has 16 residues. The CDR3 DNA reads TGTGCCAGCAGTTTATCGACAGGGACTACACCCTACGAGCAGTACGTC. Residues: CASSLSTGTTPYEQYV.

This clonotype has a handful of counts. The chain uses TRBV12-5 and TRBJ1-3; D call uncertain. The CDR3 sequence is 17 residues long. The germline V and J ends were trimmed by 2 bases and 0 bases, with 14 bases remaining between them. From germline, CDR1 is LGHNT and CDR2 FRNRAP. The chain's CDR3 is CASGLRLGGFSGNTIYF. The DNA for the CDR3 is TGTGCTAGTGGTTTGCGATTAGGAGGCTTCTCTGGAAACACCATATATTTT.

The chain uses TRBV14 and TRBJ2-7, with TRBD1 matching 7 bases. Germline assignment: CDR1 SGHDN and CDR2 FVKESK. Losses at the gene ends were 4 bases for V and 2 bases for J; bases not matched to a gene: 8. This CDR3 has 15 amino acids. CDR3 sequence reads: CASSPSGTATYEQYF. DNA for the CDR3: TGTGCCAGCAGCCCCTCCGGGACAGCAACCTACGAGCAGTACTTC.

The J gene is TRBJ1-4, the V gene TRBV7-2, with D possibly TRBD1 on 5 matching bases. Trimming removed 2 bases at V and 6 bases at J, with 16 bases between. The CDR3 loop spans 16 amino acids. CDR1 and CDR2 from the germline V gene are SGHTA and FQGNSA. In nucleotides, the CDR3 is TGTGCCAGCAGCTTAAACCCCGGGGGATTGGATGAAAAACTGTTTTTT. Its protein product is CASSLNPGGLDEKLFF.